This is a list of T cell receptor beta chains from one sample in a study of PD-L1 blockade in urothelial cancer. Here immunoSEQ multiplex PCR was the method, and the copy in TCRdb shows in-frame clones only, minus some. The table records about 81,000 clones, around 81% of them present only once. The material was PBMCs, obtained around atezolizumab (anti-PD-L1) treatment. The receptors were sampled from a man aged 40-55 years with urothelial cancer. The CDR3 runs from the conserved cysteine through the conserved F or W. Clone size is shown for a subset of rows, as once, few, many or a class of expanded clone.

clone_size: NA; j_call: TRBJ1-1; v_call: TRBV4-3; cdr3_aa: CASSQEWDSYTEAFF
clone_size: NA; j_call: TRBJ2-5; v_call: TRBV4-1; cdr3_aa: CASSQMGREGQETQYF
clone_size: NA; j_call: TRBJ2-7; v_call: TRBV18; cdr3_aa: CASSPSGLPTYEQYF
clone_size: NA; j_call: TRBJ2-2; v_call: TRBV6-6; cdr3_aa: CATTPGSGELFF
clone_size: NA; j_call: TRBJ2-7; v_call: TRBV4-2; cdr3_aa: CASSRLAGGQNEQYF
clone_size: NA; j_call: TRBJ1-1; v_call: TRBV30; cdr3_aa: CACYTRTGAEAFF
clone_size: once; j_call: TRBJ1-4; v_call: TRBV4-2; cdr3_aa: CASSQEGGGNEKLFF
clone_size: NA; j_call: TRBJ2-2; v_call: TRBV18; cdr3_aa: CASSPGQGNTGELFF
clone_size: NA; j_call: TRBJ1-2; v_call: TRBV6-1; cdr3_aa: CASSPLTGFNYGYTF
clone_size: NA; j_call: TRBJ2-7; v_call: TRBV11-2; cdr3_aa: CASSFGTASYEQYF
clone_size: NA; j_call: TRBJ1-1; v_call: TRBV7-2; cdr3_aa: CASSLVRVGDRVAFF
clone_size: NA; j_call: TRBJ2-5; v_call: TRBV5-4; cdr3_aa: CASSIDRGAQETQYF
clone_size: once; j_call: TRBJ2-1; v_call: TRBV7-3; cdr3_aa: CASSPQTGITHEQFF
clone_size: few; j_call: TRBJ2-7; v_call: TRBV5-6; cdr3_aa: CASSPRTSGSYEQYF
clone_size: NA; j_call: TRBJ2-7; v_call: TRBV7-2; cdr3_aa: CASSLKSGRRDEQYF
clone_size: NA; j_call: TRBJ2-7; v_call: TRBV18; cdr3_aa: CASSPPSPGEGGDEQYF
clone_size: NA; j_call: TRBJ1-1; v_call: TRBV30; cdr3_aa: CAWRGRGYNTEAFF
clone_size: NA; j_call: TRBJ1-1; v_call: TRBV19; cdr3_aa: CASSETRTSVF
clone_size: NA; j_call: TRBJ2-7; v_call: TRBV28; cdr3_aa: CASRPTGTHEQYF
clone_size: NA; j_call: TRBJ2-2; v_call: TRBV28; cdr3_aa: CASSPFGAQAMAGELFF
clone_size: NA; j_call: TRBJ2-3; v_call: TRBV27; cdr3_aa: CASSLLVERAGTGVDTQYF
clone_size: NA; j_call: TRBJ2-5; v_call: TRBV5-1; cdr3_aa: CASSPLLGQGDLGGTQYF
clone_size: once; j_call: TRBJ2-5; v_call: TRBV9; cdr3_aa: CASSRSGLWETQYF
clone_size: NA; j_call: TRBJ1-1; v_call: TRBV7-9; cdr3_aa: CASSLNAAENTEAFF
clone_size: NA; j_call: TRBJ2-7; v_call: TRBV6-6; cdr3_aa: CATISSGSSYEQYF
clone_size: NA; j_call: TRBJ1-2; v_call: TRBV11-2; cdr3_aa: CASRRTGSGGYTF
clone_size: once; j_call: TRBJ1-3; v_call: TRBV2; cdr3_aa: CASSDRRNTIYF
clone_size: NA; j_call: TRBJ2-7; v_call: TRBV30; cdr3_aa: CAWSVHLAYEQYF
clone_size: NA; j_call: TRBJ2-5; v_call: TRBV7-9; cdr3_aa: CASSLGGRGQTQYF
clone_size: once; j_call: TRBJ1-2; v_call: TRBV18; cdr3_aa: CASSPEQGDYGYTF
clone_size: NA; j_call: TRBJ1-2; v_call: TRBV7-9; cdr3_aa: CASSHGTGHGYTF
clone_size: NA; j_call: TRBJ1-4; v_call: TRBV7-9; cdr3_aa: CASSRTGTTNEKLFF